These 5 T cell receptor beta chains were sequenced from one sample in a study of cytomegalovirus exposure and HLA in healthy donors. TCRdb's table, derived via immunoSEQ multiplex PCR, lists solely in-frame clones and lacks some. The sample contains over 200,000 clones, less than 85% of which appear only once. Sample: PBMCs. The origin of the receptors is a woman younger than 30 in good health and CMV-seronegative.

This sequence joins TRBV6-5 and TRBJ1-2; maybe TRBD1 (5 bases). The CDR3 spans 15 residues. Germline V CDR1 and CDR2: MNHEY, SVGAGI. V was shortened by 5 bases and J by 8 bases, with 21 bases between the two germline ends. CDR3 sequence: CASSPLRDGKKGYTF. Here the CDR3 DNA reads TGTGCCAGCAGTCCCCTAAGGGACGGTAAGAAGGGCTACACCTTC.

This rearrangement joins TRBV5-1 to TRBJ1-2; TRBD1 matches at 9 bases. The CDR3 consists of 15 residues. V lost 0 bases, J lost 8 bases, and 8 bases stayed unmatched. Germline loops: CDR1 SGHRS, CDR2 YFSETQ. The CDR3 bases are TGCGCCAGCAGCTTGGGGGGACAGGGAGGATTCGGCTACACCTTC. Protein sequence: CASSLGGQGGFGYTF.

The CDR3 DNA is TGTGCCAGCAGTGAAGCCAAGGGGGCAGGGCTAGGTACTGAAGCTTTCTTT. It yields the protein CASSEAKGAGLGTEAFF. The chain carries TRBV6-1 and TRBJ1-1; 7 bases map to TRBD1. Germline assignment: CDR1 MNHNS and CDR2 SASEGT. This CDR3 has 17 amino acids. The junction had 12 bases not matched to a gene; V was cut back by 0 bases and J by 5 bases.

This clone was counted only a few times. The chain combines TRBV5-1 with TRBJ2-5; tentatively, D is TRBD1 or TRBD2 (5 bases each). V lost 4 bases, J lost 5 bases, and 21 bases lay in between. Germline CDR1 reads SGHRS; CDR2 reads YFSETQ. CDR3 length equals 16 residues. The CDR3 loop is CASSGGQSLRGETQYF. In DNA, the CDR3 is TGCGCCAGCAGCGGCGGACAAAGTCTAAGAGGGGAGACCCAGTACTTC.

The V and J genes are TRBV27 and TRBJ2-6; 9 bases are shared with TRBD1. The junction had 7 bases not matched to a gene; V was cut back by 1 base and J by 0 bases. The CDR3 extends over 19 amino acids. Germline assignment: CDR1 MNHEY and CDR2 SMNVEV (reference sequence). CDR3 sequence (DNA): TGTGCCAGCAGTTTATGGGGGACAGGGTCCAGCTCTGGGGCCAACGTCCTGACTTTC. Translation gives CASSLWGTGSSSGANVLTF.